This T cell receptor beta chain was captured in a study of OX40 agonist ivuxolimab in advanced cancers. Overall study: Across the patients, intravenous ivuxolimab was delivered every 2 weeks at 0.01 to 10 mg/kg. Of the participants, under 50% had some prior anti-PD-1, anti-PD-L1 or anti-CTLA-4 therapy, which was allowed. Study-level results: The antigen specificity of the peripheral T cells (those that were expanded) was not determined.

Profiled with immunoSEQ multiplex PCR; TCRdb holds only in-frame clones, not every one. The sample records about 28,000 clones, around 87% being singletons. Trimming cost V 5 bases and J 3 bases, with 14 bases left between them. Germline V CDR1 and CDR2: SEHNR, FQNEAQ (reference sequence). There are 14 residues in the CDR3. Comment on this clone: Its antigen is unidentified.

This chain joins TRBV7-9 and TRBJ2-7; D gene ambiguous. The sample here was CD4+ or CD8+ T cells sorted from blood, taken in a trial of the OX40 agonist ivuxolimab. This TCR was sampled from an adult with an advanced solid tumor such as melanoma, head and neck, liver or kidney cancer. CDR3 bases: TGTGCCAGCAGCCCACACTTGGACGGCTACGAGCAGTACTTC. Amino acids: CASSPHLDGYEQYF.